This T cell receptor (beta chain) was captured in a study of a mutant IDH1 vaccine in newly diagnosed glioma. As for the study in general: The therapy given earlier, which was standard therapy, consisted of radiotherapy, temozolomide, or both, and most of the patients received both. Study-wide results and limits: It seemed that pseudoprogression was not linked to changes in the top peripheral T cell clonotypes.

This clone was seen a handful of times. Its antigen is not identified. The germline gives CDR1 LNHNV, CDR2 YYDKDF (reference sequence). This CDR3 comprises 14 residues. Trimming stripped 1 base from V and 2 bases from J, with 8 bases between. The time point is: week 35, safety follow-up. In every dose of vaccine, 300 ug of mutant IDH1 20-mer peptide was given alongside topical imiquimod. Assay used: immunoSEQ multiplex PCR; TCRdb lists only in-frame clones, some missing. The sample lists some 42,000 clones; approximately 83% were seen once. The chain couples TRBV15 to TRBJ1-1; D is unresolved. The source is a woman between 50 and 59 years old with glioma. The material was PBMCs, obtained from a glioma patient whose treatment included an IDH1 peptide vaccine. In DNA, the CDR3 is TGTGCCACCAGCAGAGGTCGGGGAAACACTGAAGCTTTCTTT. It codes for CATSRGRGNTEAFF.